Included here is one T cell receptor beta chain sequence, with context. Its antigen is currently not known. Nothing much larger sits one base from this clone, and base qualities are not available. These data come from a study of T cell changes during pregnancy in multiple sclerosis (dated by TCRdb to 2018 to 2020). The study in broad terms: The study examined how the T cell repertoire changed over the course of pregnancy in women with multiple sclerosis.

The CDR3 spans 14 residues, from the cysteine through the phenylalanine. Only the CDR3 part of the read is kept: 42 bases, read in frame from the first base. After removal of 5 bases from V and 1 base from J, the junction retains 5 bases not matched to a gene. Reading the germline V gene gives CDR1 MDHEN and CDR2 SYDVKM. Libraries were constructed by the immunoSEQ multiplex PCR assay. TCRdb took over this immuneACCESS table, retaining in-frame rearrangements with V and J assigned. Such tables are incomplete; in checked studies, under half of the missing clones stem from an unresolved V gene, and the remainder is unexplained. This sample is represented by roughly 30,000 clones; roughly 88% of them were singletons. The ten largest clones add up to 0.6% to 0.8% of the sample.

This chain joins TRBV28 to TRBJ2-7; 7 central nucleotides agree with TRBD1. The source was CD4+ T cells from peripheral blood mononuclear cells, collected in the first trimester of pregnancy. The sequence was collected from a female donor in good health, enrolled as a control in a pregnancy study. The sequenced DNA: TGTGCCAGCAGTATACCGGGACAGTCCTACGAGCAGTACTTC. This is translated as CASSIPGQSYEQYF.